This T cell receptor (beta chain) came from a study of control samples from healthy donors and cancer patients. CDR1 is MNHEY, CDR2 SVGAGI, per germline. The CDR3 has 15 amino acids. J gave up 2 bases and V 6 bases, and 5 bases lay outside the gene matches. Profiling relied on immunoSEQ multiplex PCR, and the TCRdb table lists in-frame clones only, not all of them. The sample carries tens of thousands of clones, about four fifths recorded once. Sequencing used PBMCs. This sequence joins TRBV6-5 and TRBJ1-5; 9 nucleotides line up with TRBD1. The TCR was taken from a woman aged 45 to 65 with lung cancer. The CDR3 nucleotides read TGTGCCAGCAGCCGGACAGGGGACGGCAATCAGCCCCAGCATTTT. It translates to CASSRTGDGNQPQHF.